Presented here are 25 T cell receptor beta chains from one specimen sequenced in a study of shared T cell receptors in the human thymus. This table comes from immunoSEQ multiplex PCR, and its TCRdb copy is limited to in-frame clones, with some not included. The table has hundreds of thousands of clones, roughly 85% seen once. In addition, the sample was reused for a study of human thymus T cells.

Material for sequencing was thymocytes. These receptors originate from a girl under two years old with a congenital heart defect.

The CDR3 DNA reads as TGTGCCAGCACCCCGGGGGATTCACCCCTCCACTTT. Encoded protein: CASTPGDSPLHF. This chain links TRBV11-2 with TRBJ1-6, with a weak D call TRBD1 (5 bases). The CDR3 runs to 12 residues. Germline CDR1 is SGHAT and CDR2 is FQNNGV. The germline V and J ends were trimmed by 7 bases and 8 bases, with 9 bases remaining between them.

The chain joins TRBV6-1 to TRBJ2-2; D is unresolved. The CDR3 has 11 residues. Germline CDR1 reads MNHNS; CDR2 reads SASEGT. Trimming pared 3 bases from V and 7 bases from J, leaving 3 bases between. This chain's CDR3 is CASSDNGELFF. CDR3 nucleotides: TGTGCCAGCAGTGACAACGGGGAGCTGTTTTTT.

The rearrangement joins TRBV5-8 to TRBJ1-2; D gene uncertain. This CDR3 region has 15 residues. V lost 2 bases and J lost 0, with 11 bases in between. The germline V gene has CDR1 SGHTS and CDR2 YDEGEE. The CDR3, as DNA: TGTGCCAGCAGCTTCCCGGGGAAAACTAACTATGGCTACACCTTC. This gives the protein CASSFPGKTNYGYTF.

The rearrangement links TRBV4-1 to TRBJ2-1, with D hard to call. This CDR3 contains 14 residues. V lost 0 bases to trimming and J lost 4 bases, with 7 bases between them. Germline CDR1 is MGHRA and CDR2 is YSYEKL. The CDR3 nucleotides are TGCGCCAGCAGCCAAGAACCCAGATACAATGAGCAGTTCTTC. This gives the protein CASSQEPRYNEQFF.

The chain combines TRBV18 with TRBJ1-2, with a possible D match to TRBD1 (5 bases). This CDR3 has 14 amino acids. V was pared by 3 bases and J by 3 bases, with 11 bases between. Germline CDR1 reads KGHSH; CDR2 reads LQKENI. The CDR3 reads CASSPGGNHYGYTF. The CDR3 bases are TGTGCCAGCTCACCGGGGGGAAACCACTATGGCTACACCTTC.

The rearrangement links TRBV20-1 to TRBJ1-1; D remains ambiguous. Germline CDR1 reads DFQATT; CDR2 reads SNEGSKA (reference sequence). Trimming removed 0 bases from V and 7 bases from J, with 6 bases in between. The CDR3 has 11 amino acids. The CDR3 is CSAREFHEAFF. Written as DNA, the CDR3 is TGCAGTGCTAGAGAGTTTCATGAAGCTTTCTTT.

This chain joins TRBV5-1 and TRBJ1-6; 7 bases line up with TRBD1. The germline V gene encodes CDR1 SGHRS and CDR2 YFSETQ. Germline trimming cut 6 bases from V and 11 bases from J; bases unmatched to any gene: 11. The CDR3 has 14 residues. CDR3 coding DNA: TGCGCCAGCAACTTCGAACAGGGGAGGACACCCCTCCACTTT. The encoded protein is CASNFEQGRTPLHF.

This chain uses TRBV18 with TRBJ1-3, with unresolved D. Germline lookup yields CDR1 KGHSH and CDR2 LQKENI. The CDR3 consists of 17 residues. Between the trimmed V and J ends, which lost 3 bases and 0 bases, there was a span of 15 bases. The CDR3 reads CASSPTRRLFSGNTIYF. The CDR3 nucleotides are TGTGCCAGCTCACCCACTCGGAGGCTTTTCTCTGGAAACACCATATATTTT.

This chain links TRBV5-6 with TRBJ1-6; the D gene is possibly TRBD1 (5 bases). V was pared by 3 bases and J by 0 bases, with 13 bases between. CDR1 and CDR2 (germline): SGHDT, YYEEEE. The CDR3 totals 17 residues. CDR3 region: CASSCPGGSSYNSPLHF. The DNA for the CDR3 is TGTGCCAGCAGCTGCCCCGGGGGGAGCTCCTATAATTCACCCCTCCACTTT.

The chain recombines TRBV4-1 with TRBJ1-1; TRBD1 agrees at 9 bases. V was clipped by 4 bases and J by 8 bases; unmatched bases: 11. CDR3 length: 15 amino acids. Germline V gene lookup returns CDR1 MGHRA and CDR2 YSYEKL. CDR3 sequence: CASSPDWDRESEAFF. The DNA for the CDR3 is TGCGCCAGCAGCCCAGACTGGGACAGGGAATCGGAAGCTTTCTTT.

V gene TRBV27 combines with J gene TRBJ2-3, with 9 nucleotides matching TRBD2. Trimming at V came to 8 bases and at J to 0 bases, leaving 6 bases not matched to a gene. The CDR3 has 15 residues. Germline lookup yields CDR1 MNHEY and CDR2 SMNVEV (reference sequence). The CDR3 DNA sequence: TGTGCCAGCTGCGGACTAGCGTATAGCACAGATACGCAGTATTTT. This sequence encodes CASCGLAYSTDTQYF.

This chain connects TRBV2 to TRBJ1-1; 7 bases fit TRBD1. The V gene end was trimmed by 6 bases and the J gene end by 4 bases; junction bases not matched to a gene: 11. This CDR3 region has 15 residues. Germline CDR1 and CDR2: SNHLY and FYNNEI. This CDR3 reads CASSPLPTGTTEAFF. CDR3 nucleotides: TGTGCCAGCAGCCCTCTACCGACAGGGACCACTGAAGCTTTCTTT.

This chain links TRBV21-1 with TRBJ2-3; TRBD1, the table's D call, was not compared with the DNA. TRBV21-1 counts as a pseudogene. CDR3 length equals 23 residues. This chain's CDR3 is CASSTLLASLDRGLGGSTDTQYF. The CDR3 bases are TGTGCCAGCAGCACCCTCCTCGCGTCCCTTGACAGGGGGCTAGGCGGGAGCACAGATACGCAGTATTTT.

The CDR3 nucleotides read TGTGCCAGCAGCTTAGGCCGGGGACAGCCAGAGACCCAGTACTTC. This gives the protein CASSLGRGQPETQYF. The J gene is TRBJ2-5, the V gene TRBV11-2, with 7 nucleotides matching TRBD1. The CDR3 loop spans 15 amino acids. Per the germline V gene, CDR1 is SGHAT and CDR2 is FQNNGV. V dropped 1 base and J dropped 4; count of bases not matched to a gene: 6.

The CDR3 DNA is TGTGCCACCGGGAAGACCAGTTCCAACGAAAAACTGTTTTTT. Its protein product is CATGKTSSNEKLFF. V usage is TRBV28 and J usage is TRBJ1-4; D not certain. V lost 10 bases to trimming and J lost 8 bases, with 20 bases between them. The germline V gene has CDR1 MDHEN and CDR2 SYDVKM. The CDR3 has 14 residues.

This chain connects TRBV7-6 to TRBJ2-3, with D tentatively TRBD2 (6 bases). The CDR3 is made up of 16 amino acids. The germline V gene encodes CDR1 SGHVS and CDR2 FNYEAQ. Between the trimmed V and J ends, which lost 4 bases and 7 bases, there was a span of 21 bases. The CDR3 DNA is TGTGCCAGCAGCTCGAGAAGGCGGGGATGGGTTTATACGCAGTATTTT. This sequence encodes CASSSRRRGWVYTQYF.

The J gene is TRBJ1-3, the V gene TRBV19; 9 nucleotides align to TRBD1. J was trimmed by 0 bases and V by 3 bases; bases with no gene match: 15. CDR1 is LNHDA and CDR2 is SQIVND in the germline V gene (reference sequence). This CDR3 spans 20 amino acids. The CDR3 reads CASSIWRAGQGKFSGNTIYF. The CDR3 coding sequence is TGTGCCAGTAGTATCTGGAGGGCCGGACAGGGGAAATTCTCTGGAAACACCATATATTTT.

The CDR3 reads CATSGKSTNTEAFF. The CDR3 DNA follows: TGTGCCACTTCAGGTAAATCCACGAACACTGAAGCTTTCTTT. The genes are TRBV28 and TRBJ1-1; D not resolved. V lost 10 bases, J lost 1 base, and 16 bases lay in between. From germline, CDR1 is MDHEN and CDR2 SYDVKM. The CDR3 totals 14 residues.

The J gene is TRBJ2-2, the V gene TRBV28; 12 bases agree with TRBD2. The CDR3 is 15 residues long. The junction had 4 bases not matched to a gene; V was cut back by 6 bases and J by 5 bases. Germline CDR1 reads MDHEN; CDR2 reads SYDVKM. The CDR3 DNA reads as TGTGCCAGCAGCCAAACTAGCGGGGGGACCGGGGAGCTGTTTTTT. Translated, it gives CASSQTSGGTGELFF.

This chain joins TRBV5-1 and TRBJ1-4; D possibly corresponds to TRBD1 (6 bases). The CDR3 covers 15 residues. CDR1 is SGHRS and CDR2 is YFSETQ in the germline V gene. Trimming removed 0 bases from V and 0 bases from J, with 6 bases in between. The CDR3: CASSLAGATNEKLFF. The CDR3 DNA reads TGCGCCAGCAGCTTGGCAGGGGCAACTAATGAAAAACTGTTTTTT.

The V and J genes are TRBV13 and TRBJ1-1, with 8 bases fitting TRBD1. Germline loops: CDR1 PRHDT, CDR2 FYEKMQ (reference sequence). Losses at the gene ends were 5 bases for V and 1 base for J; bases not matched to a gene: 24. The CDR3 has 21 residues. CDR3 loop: CASSPTRRDRPKKEKNTEAFF. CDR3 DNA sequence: TGTGCCAGCAGCCCTACCCGCCGGGACAGGCCCAAGAAGGAAAAGAACACTGAAGCTTTCTTT.

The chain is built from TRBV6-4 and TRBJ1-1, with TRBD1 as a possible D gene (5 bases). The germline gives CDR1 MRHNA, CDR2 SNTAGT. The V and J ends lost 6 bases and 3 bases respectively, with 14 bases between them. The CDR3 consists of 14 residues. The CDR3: CASRGAPGDTEAFF. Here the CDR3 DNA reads TGTGCCAGCAGAGGAGCCCCGGGGGACACTGAAGCTTTCTTT.

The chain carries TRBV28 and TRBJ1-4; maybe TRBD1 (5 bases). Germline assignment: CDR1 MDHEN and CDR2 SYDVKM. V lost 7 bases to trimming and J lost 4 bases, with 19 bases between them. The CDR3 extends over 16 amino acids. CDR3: CASTYPGGGLNEKLFF. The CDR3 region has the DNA TGTGCCAGCACCTACCCTGGGGGAGGGCTTAATGAAAAACTGTTTTTT.

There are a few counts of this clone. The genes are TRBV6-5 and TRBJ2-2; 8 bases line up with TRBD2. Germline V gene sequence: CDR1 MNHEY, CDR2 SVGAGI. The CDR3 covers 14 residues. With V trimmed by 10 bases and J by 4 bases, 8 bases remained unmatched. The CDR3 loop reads CATRGGWGTGELFF. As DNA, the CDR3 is TGTGCCACACGGGGGGGCTGGGGCACCGGGGAGCTGTTTTTT.

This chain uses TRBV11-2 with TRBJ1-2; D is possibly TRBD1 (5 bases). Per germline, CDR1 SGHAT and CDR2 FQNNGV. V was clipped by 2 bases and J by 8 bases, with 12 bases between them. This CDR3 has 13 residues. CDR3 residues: CASSLNGAPGYTF. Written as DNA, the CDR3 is TGTGCCAGCAGCTTAAATGGGGCGCCCGGCTACACCTTC.